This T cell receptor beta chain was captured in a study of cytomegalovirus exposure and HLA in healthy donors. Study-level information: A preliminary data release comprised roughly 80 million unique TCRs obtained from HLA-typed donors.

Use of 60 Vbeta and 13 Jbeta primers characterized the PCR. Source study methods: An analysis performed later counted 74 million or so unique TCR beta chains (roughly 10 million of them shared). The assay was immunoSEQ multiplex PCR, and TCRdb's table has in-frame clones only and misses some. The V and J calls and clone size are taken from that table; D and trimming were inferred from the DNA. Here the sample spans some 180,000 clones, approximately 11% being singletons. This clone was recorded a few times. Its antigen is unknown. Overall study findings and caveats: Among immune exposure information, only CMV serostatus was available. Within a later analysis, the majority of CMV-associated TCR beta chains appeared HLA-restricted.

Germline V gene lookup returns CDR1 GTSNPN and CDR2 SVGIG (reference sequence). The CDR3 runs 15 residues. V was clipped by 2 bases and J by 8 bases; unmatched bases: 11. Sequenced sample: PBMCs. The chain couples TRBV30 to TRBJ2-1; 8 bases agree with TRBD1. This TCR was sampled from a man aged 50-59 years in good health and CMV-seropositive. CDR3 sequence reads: CAWSPTGQGRDEQFF. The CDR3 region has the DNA TGTGCCTGGAGTCCGACCGGACAGGGCAGAGATGAGCAGTTCTTC.